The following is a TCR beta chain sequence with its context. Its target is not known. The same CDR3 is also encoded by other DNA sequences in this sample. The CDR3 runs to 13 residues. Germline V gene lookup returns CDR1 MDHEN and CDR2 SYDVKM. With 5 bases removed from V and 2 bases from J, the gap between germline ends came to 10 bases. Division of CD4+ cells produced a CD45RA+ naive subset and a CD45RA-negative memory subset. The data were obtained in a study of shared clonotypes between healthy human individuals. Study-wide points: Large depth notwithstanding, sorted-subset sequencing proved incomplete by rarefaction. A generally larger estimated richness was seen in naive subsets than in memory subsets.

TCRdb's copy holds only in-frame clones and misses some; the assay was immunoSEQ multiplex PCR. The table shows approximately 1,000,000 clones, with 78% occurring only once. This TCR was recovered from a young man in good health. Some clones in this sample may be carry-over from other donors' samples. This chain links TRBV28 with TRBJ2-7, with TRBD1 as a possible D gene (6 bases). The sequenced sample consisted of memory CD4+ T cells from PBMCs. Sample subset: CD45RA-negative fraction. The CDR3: CASSPGQTYEQYF. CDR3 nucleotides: TGTGCCAGCAGTCCAGGACAGACCTACGAGCAGTACTTC. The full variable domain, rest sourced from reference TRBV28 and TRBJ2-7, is DVKVTQSSRYLVKRTGEKVFLECVQDMDHENMFWYRQDPGLGLRLIYFSYDVKMKEKGDIPEGYSVSREKKERFSLILESASTNQTSMYLCASSPGQTYEQYFGPGTRLTVT.